This T cell receptor (beta chain) was sequenced in a study of T cell responses to AZD1222 COVID-19 vaccine. TCRdb's table, derived via immunoSEQ multiplex PCR, lists solely in-frame clones and lacks some. The table has roughly 130,000 clones, roughly nine tenths seen once; the top ten hold 4%. Comments on this clone: Distinct nucleotide sequences in the sample also encode this CDR3.

Germline CDR1 is SNHLY and CDR2 is FYNNEI. The CDR3 is 15 amino acids. The V and J ends lost 2 bases and 2 bases, in that order; junction bases with no gene match: 4. J is TRBJ1-1 and V is TRBV2; 8 bases agree with TRBD1. This TCR was sampled from an adult who received the AZD1222 COVID-19 vaccine. Sequencing was performed on peripheral blood, taken 28 days after the second AZD1222 dose. The CDR3 is CASSELDRGNTEAFF. The CDR3 bases are TGTGCCAGCAGTGAATTAGACAGGGGAAACACTGAAGCTTTCTTT.